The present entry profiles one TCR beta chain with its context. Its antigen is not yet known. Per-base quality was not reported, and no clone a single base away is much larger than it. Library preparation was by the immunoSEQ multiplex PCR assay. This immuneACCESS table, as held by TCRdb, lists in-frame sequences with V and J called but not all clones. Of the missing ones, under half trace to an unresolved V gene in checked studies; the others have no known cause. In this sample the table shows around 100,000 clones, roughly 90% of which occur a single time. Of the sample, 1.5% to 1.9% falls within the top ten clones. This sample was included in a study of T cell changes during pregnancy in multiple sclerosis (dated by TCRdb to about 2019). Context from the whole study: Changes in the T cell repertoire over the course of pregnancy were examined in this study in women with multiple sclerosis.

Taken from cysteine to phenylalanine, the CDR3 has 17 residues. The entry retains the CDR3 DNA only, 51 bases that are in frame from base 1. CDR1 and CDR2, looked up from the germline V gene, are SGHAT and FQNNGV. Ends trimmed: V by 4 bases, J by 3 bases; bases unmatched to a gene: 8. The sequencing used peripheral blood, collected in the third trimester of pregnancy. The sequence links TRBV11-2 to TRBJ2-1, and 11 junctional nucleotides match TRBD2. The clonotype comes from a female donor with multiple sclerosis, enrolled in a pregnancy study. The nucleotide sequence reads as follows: TGTGCCAGCAGCTATGCGGGACTAGCGGACTTCTACAATGAGCAGTTCTTC. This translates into CASSYAGLADFYNEQFF. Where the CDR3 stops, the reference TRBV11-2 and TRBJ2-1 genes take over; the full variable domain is EAGVAQSPRYKIIEKRQSVAFWCNPISGHATLYWYQQILGQGPKLLIQFQNNGVVDDSQLPKDRFSAERLKGVDSTLKIQPAKLEDSAVYLCASSYAGLADFYNEQFFGPGTRLTVL.